This entry lists 11 T cell receptor beta chains sequenced from one sample in a study of cytomegalovirus exposure and HLA in healthy donors. The PCR used 60 Vbeta and 13 Jbeta primers. Using immunoSEQ multiplex PCR, the repertoire was profiled, and TCRdb retains in-frame clones only, with some absent. The data hold over 150,000 clones, with roughly four fifths observed a single time. Material: PBMCs. These receptor sequences come from a woman in her twenties or thirties in good health and CMV-seronegative.

V usage is TRBV6-5 and J usage is TRBJ2-5; D possibly corresponds to TRBD2 (5 bases). The CDR3 consists of 15 residues. CDR1 is MNHEY, CDR2 SVGAGI, per germline. Trimming removed 6 bases from V and 4 bases from J, with 18 bases in between. CDR3 sequence: CASSPYYGRGETQYF. In DNA, the CDR3 is TGTGCCAGCAGCCCATATTACGGACGGGGAGAGACCCAGTACTTC.

The chain uses TRBV9 and TRBJ2-3, with 12 bases matching TRBD2. This CDR3 region has 17 residues. Germline V gene sequence: CDR1 SGDLS, CDR2 YYNGEE. Losses at the gene ends were 3 bases for V and 12 bases for J; bases not matched to a gene: 17. The CDR3 DNA sequence: TGTGCCAGCAGCGCGGACGCCGGGACTAGCGGGCCGCGTGGACAGTATTTT. Translating it yields CASSADAGTSGPRGQYF.

The genes are TRBV11-1 and TRBJ2-3; D is uncertain. The CDR3 extends over 15 amino acids. Trimming stripped 2 bases from V and 0 bases from J, with 9 bases between. Germline-derived CDR1 and CDR2 are SGHAT and FQDESV (reference sequence). Here the CDR3 reads CASSLSGESTDTQYF. The CDR3 DNA is TGTGCCAGCAGCTTATCTGGAGAAAGCACAGATACGCAGTATTTT.

The V and J genes are TRBV29-1 and TRBJ2-1, with D possibly being TRBD2 (5 bases). The CDR3 consists of 14 residues. Germline CDR1 is SQVTM and CDR2 is ANQGSEA. The ends were cut back, 7 bases at V and 1 base at J, with 14 bases in the middle. The CDR3 bases are TGCAGCGAAAGTCGGGGTAATTCCTACAATGAGCAGTTCTTC. As protein: CSESRGNSYNEQFF.

The chain joins TRBV18 to TRBJ2-7, with a tentative D call TRBD1 (6 bases). Trimming took off 4 bases at V and 7 bases at J, with 14 bases between the two ends. The germline V gene has CDR1 KGHSH and CDR2 LQKENI. This CDR3 is 13 amino acids long. Written as DNA, the CDR3 is TGTGCCAGCTCACAAACAGGGTCGGGTGAGCAGTACTTC. Translating it yields CASSQTGSGEQYF.

The rearrangement links TRBV2 to TRBJ2-5; TRBD1 matches at 9 bases. The CDR3 covers 16 residues. Germline assignment: CDR1 SNHLY and CDR2 FYNNEI. V was clipped by 4 bases and J by 4 bases; unmatched bases: 10. This CDR3 is CASSGVGTGFGETQYF. In DNA form, the CDR3 reads TGTGCCAGCAGTGGAGTCGGGACAGGGTTCGGAGAGACCCAGTACTTC.

The chain links TRBV6-5 to TRBJ2-1, with 7 bases that match TRBD1. J lost 7 bases, V lost 2 bases, and 8 bases had no gene match. Germline V gene data show CDR1 as MNHEY and CDR2 as SVGAGI. This CDR3 has 15 amino acids. The CDR3 bases are TGTGCCAGCAGTTACCACTACAGGGGTGGGAATGAGCAGTTCTTC. Translating gives CASSYHYRGGNEQFF.

In its sample, this clone was seen once. The rearrangement joins TRBV9 to TRBJ2-2, with 7 bases that match TRBD1. J was trimmed by 3 bases and V by 4 bases; bases with no gene match: 12. CDR3 length equals 17 residues. The germline V gene encodes CDR1 SGDLS and CDR2 YYNGEE. CDR3 residues: CASSSSTRDSYTGELFF. CDR3 DNA: TGTGCCAGCAGCAGCTCGACCCGGGACAGCTACACCGGGGAGCTGTTTTTT.

The genes are TRBV9 and TRBJ2-1; the D is unclear. The CDR3 contains 14 residues. V was cut by 4 bases and J by 7 bases, with 15 bases left in between. The germline CDR1 and CDR2 sequences are SGDLS and YYNGEE. CDR3 sequence: CASSPNLSENEQFF. CDR3 sequence (DNA): TGTGCCAGCAGCCCCAACCTGAGCGAGAATGAGCAGTTCTTC.

This clone showed up just a few times. CDR3 residues: CASSPIQGGGYTF. CDR3 in DNA: TGTGCCAGCAGCCCGATCCAGGGTGGCGGCTACACCTTC. The J gene is TRBJ1-2, the V gene TRBV7-8, with D maybe TRBD1 (5 bases). V shed 5 bases and J shed 8 bases, with 15 bases lying between them. This CDR3 spans 13 amino acids. Germline assignment: CDR1 SGHVS and CDR2 FQNEAQ.

In this sample, this clone turned up once. This chain uses TRBV7-2 with TRBJ1-1, with 8 nucleotides matching TRBD1. Germline CDR1 is SGHTA and CDR2 is FQGNSA. The V segment lost 2 bases and the J segment 1 base; nucleotides outside the gene matches: 3. The CDR3 is 15 amino acids. The CDR3 spells CASSLFGTGNTEAFF. The CDR3 DNA reads as TGTGCCAGCAGCTTATTCGGGACAGGGAACACTGAAGCTTTCTTT.